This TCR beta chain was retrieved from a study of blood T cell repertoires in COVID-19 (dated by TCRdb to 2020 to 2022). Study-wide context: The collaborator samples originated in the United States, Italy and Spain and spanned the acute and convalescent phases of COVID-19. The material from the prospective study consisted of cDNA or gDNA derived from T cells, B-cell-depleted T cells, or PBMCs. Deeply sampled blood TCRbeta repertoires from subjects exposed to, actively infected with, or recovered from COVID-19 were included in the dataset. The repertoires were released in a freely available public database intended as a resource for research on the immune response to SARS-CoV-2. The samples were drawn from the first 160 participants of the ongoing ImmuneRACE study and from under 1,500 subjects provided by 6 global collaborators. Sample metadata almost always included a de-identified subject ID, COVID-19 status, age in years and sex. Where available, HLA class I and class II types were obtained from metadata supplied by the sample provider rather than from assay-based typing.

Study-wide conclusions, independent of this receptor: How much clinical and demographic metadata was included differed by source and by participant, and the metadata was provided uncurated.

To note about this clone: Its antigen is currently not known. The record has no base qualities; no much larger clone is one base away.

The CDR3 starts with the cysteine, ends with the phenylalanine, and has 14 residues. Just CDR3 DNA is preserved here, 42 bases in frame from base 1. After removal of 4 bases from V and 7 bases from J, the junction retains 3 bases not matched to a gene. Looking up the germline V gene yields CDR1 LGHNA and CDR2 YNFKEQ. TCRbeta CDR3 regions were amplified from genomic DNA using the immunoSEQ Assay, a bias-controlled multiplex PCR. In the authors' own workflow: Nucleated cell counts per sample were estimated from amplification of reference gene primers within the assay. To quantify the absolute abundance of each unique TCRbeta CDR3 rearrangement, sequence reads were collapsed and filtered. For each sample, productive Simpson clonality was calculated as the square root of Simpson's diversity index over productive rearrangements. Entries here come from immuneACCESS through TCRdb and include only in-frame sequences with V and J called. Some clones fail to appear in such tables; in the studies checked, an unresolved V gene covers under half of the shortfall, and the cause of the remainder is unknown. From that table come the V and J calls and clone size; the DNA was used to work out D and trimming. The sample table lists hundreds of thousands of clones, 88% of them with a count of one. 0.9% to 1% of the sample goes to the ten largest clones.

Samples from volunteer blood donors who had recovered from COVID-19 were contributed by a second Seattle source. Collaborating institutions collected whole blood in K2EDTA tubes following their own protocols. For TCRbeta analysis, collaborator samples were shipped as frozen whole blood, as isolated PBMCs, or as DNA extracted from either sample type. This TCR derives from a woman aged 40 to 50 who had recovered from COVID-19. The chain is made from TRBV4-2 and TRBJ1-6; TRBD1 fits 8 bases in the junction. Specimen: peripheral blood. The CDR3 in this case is CASSPRTGNSPLHF. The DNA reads TGTGCCAGCAGCCCACGGACAGGGAATTCACCCCTCCACTTT.